Detailed here is one TCR beta chain. The antigen is not known. This sample is drawn from a study of cytomegalovirus exposure and HLA in healthy donors. Overall study: Of all 400 or so donors who were genotyped, 80% to 85% belonged to the Caucasian-associated ancestry cluster.

The length of the CDR3 is 13 residues. V was pared by 5 bases and J by 6 bases, with 11 bases between. The germline CDR1 and CDR2 sequences are LNHDA and SQIVND (reference sequence). It was with 60 Vbeta and 13 Jbeta primers that the PCR ran. Profiled with immunoSEQ multiplex PCR; TCRdb holds only in-frame clones, not every one. The table shows some 110,000 clones, with approximately 80% occurring only once. Study-wide points: Because they were indistinguishable, some V segments, including TRBV6-2 and TRBV6-3, were excluded. Presence/absence results assume similar sequencing depth per donor, which may not hold. Reports credit the classifier with highly specific, highly sensitive diagnosis of cytomegalovirus status.

The specimen sequenced was PBMCs. This TCR derives from a woman between 25 and 40 years old in good health and CMV-seronegative. V and J are TRBV19 and TRBJ1-5, with TRBD1 as a possible D gene (5 bases). CDR3 amino acids: CASSGDSFQPQHF. The CDR3 DNA is TGTGCCAGTAGTGGAGACAGTTTTCAGCCCCAGCATTTT.